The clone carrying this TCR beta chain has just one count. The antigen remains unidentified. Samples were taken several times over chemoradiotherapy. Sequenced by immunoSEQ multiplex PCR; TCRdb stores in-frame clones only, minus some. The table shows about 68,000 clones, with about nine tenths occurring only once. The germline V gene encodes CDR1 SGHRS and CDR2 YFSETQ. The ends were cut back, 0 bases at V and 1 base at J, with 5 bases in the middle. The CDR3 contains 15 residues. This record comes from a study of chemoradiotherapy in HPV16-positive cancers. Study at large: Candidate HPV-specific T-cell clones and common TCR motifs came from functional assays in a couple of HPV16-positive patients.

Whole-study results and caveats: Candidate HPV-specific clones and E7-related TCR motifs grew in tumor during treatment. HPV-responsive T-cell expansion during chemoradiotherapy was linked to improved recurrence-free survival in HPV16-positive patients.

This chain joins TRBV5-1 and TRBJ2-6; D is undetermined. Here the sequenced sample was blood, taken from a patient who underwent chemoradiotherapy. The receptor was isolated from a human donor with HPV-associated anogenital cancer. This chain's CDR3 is CASSLGGSGANVLTF. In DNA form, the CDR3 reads TGCGCCAGCAGCTTGGGGGGATCTGGGGCCAACGTCCTGACTTTC.